Listed here are 19 T cell receptor beta chains from one sample, sequenced in a study of OX40 agonist ivuxolimab in advanced cancers. Generated by immunoSEQ multiplex PCR, the TCRdb table keeps only in-frame clones and is missing some. Of 65,000 to 85,000 clones listed, around 88% were seen once; the top ten hold around 0.56%. The sequencing used CD4+ or CD8+ T cells sorted from blood, collected in a trial of the OX40 agonist ivuxolimab. All receptors derive from an adult with an advanced solid tumor such as melanoma, head and neck, liver or kidney cancer.

The chain couples TRBV6-1 to TRBJ2-2, with D possibly TRBD2 on 7 matching bases. The ends were cut back, 11 bases at V and 1 base at J, with 14 bases in the middle. Germline CDR1 MNHNS, CDR2 SASEGT. CDR3 size: 14 residues. The CDR3 sequence is CAGKGGRNTGELFF. CDR3 DNA: TGTGCCGGGAAGGGGGGGAGGAACACCGGGGAGCTGTTTTTT.

The rearrangement uses TRBV5-8 and TRBJ1-4; D possibly corresponds to TRBD1 (6 bases). Germline loops: CDR1 SGHTS, CDR2 YDEGEE. CDR3 size: 16 residues. Deletions cut 2 bases from V and 3 bases from J, with 14 bases between. CDR3 in DNA: TGTGCCAGCAGCTTATCCTTCGGACAGCCTAATGAAAAACTGTTTTTT. This sequence encodes CASSLSFGQPNEKLFF.

This chain links TRBV29-1 with TRBJ2-5, with 8 nucleotides matching TRBD2. Germline trimming cut 6 bases from V and 1 base from J; bases unmatched to any gene: 4. The length of the CDR3 is 13 residues. Germline lookup yields CDR1 SQVTM and CDR2 ANQGSEA. CDR3 sequence reads: CSVARGVQETQYF. CDR3 nucleotide sequence: TGCAGCGTCGCGCGGGGGGTCCAAGAGACCCAGTACTTC.

V usage is TRBV5-1 and J usage is TRBJ2-5; D uncertain. The CDR3 contains 16 residues. Trimming pared 3 bases from V and 4 bases from J, leaving 19 bases between. CDR1 SGHRS and CDR2 YFSETQ come from the germline V gene. CDR3 coding DNA: TGCGCCAGCAGCTCAATTACCTCGGGTGTAGGAGAGACCCAGTACTTC. This codes for CASSSITSGVGETQYF. The full variable domain, with the rest looked up from reference TRBV5-1 and TRBJ2-5, is KAGVTQTPRYLIKTRGQQVTLSCSPISGHRSVSWYQQTPGQGLQFLFEYFSETQRNKGNFPGRFSGRQFSNSRSEMNVSTLELGDSALYLCASSSITSGVGETQYFGPGTRLLVL.

The chain carries TRBV5-4 and TRBJ1-6; D gene ambiguous. Germline V lookup: CDR1 SGHNT, CDR2 YYREEE (reference sequence). Between the trimmed V and J ends, which lost 1 base and 7 bases, there was a span of 12 bases. This CDR3 comprises 15 residues. The CDR3 DNA reads as TGTGCCAGCAGCTTGTACCGAGTTGGAAATTCACCCCTCCACTTT. Translation: CASSLYRVGNSPLHF.

This clone was seen only once. This chain joins TRBV5-8 and TRBJ2-1, with 7 bases matching TRBD1. This CDR3 is built from 15 residues. J was trimmed by 7 bases and V by 1 base; bases with no gene match: 8. Per the germline V gene, CDR1 is SGHTS and CDR2 is YDEGEE. The CDR3: CASSLPETGNNEQFF. As DNA, the CDR3 is TGTGCCAGCAGCTTGCCTGAGACAGGGAATAATGAGCAGTTCTTC.

The chain recombines TRBV5-4 with TRBJ1-1, with 8 bases identical to TRBD1. The junction had 5 bases not matched to a gene; V was cut back by 5 bases and J by 5 bases. The germline gives CDR1 SGHNT, CDR2 YYREEE (reference sequence). The CDR3 spans 13 residues. CDR3 DNA: TGTGCCAGCAGGTCTTGGACAGGGACTGAAGCTTTCTTT. This encodes CASRSWTGTEAFF.

The chain joins TRBV6-5 to TRBJ2-2; 7 bases agree with TRBD1. The length of the CDR3 is 15 residues. Germline CDR1 reads MNHEY; CDR2 reads SVGAGI. After removal of 10 bases from V and 0 bases from J, the junction contained 8 bases not matched to a gene. DNA of the CDR3: TGTGCCACCCTAAAAGGGACAGCGAACACCGGGGAGCTGTTTTTT. This codes for CATLKGTANTGELFF.

The chain recombines TRBV27 with TRBJ1-6; D gene uncertain. V was trimmed by 6 bases and J by 9 bases, leaving 9 bases between them. The CDR3 has 12 residues. The germline V gene encodes CDR1 MNHEY and CDR2 SMNVEV (reference sequence). The chain's CDR3 is CASRRNLSPLHF. Written as DNA, the CDR3 is TGTGCCAGCAGGCGGAATCTTTCACCCCTCCACTTT.

This clone was found once. This chain links TRBV10-2 with TRBJ1-1; D remains ambiguous. The germline V and J ends were trimmed by 2 bases and 9 bases, with 10 bases remaining between them. CDR1 and CDR2 from the germline V gene are WSHSY and SAAADI. The CDR3 consists of 12 residues. The CDR3 bases are TGCGCCAGCAGTGAGCGGAGACTTCAAGCTTTCTTT. Translated, it gives CASSERRLQAFF.

V gene TRBV19 combines with J gene TRBJ1-3; possible D gene TRBD1, 5 bases. V lost 3 bases and J 1 base, leaving 16 bases between the germline ends. CDR3 size: 17 residues. Germline V gives CDR1 LNHDA, CDR2 SQIVND (reference sequence). The CDR3: CASSILGGPLSGNTIYF. In DNA form, the CDR3 reads TGTGCCAGTAGTATCTTGGGGGGACCCCTATCTGGAAACACCATATATTTT.

This CDR3 reads CASSVEPGQGEQFF. The CDR3 bases are TGTGCCAGCAGCGTTGAACCGGGACAGGGGGAACAGTTCTTC. The genes are TRBV9 and TRBJ2-1; 11 nucleotides match TRBD1. From germline, CDR1 is SGDLS and CDR2 YYNGEE. The CDR3 runs to 14 residues. Trimming cost V 2 bases and J 13 bases; bases outside gene matches: 8.

CDR3 amino acids: CASSIQETQYF. CDR3 coding DNA: TGTGCCAGCAGCATACAAGAGACCCAGTACTTC. The chain couples TRBV28 to TRBJ2-5; no clear D gene. V was cut by 6 bases and J by 2 bases, with 4 bases left in between. The CDR3 covers 11 residues. CDR1 and CDR2 (germline): MDHEN, SYDVKM.

This chain links TRBV6-5 with TRBJ1-6, with D hard to call. V gave up 7 bases and J gave up 5 bases, with 15 bases separating them. Germline-derived CDR1 and CDR2 are MNHEY and SVGAGI. The CDR3 spans 15 residues. The CDR3 sequence is CASKILPEDNSPLHF. DNA for the CDR3: TGTGCCAGCAAAATCCTCCCCGAGGATAATTCACCCCTCCACTTT.

This chain joins TRBV5-4 and TRBJ1-1; the match to TRBD1 covers 10 bases. CDR3 size: 16 residues. Trimming cost V 2 bases and J 4 bases; bases outside gene matches: 8. CDR1 and CDR2 from the germline V gene are SGHNT and YYREEE (reference sequence). The DNA of the CDR3 is TGTGCCAGCAGCTTCGGACAGGGGGTTAGTGGCACTGAAGCTTTCTTT. Encoded protein: CASSFGQGVSGTEAFF.

The J gene is TRBJ2-2, the V gene TRBV7-9; TRBD1 aligns across 7 bases. Germline values: CDR1 SEHNR, CDR2 FQNEAQ (reference sequence). The J segment lost 2 bases and the V segment lost 3 bases, leaving 3 bases of the junction unmatched. This CDR3 is built from 15 residues. CDR3 residues: CASSFDRANTGELFF. The CDR3 bases are TGTGCCAGCAGCTTCGACAGGGCTAACACCGGGGAGCTGTTTTTT.

The chain links TRBV28 to TRBJ2-1; tentatively, D is TRBD2 (6 bases). This CDR3 is 15 amino acids long. The V gene lost 5 bases and the J gene lost 4 bases, with 15 bases spanning the gap. Germline assignment: CDR1 MDHEN and CDR2 SYDVKM. The CDR3 DNA is TGTGCCAGCAGTGACCCGACTAGAGTATACAATGAGCAGTTCTTC. Amino acids: CASSDPTRVYNEQFF.

This clone was seen a single time. The CDR3 here is CAISDYGSGGTSSYEQYF. The DNA for the CDR3 is TGTGCCATCAGTGATTATGGTAGCGGGGGCACCAGCTCCTACGAGCAGTACTTC. This chain joins TRBV10-3 and TRBJ2-7; 9 nucleotides line up with TRBD2. The CDR3 extends over 18 amino acids. V lost 3 bases to trimming and J lost 0 bases; unmatched junction nucleotides: 12. CDR1 ENHRY and CDR2 SYGVKD come from the germline V gene.

The chain couples TRBV28 to TRBJ2-1; 9 nucleotides align to TRBD1. The germline V gene encodes CDR1 MDHEN and CDR2 SYDVKM. The CDR3 is made up of 15 amino acids. Unmatched junction bases numbered 4, after V lost 0 bases and J lost 7 bases. DNA for the CDR3: TGTGCCAGCAGTTTATGGGGACAGGGCACGAATGAGCAGTTCTTC. This sequence encodes CASSLWGQGTNEQFF.